This is a list of T cell receptor beta chains from one sample in a study of CD8 T cells in ankylosing spondylitis. TCRdb fed the 5' RACE reads into MiXCR, producing one record per CDR3 protein. The sample has 180,000 or so distinct CDR3 sequences; roughly 11% are singletons. The sequencing sample was made of blood, either unsorted or a sorted T cell fraction (not recorded which). Source of these receptors: a male donor with ankylosing spondylitis or in good health (not recorded which). Both conserved end residues are part of each CDR3. The D gene is left open where the match is weak. Clone size is not always given. Where it is, it says once, few, many or a class for expanded clones.

CDR3 protein,CDR3 DNA,D gene,clone size,J gene,V gene
CSARGNGGSTDTQYF,TGCAGTGCTAGGGGAAACGGGGGAAGCACAGATACGCAGTATTTT,.,many,TRBJ2-3,TRBV20-1
CASSYRGRGERTDTQYF,TGTGCCAGCAGTTACCGGGGGAGGGGAGAACGCACAGATACGCAGTATTTT,TRBD2,many,TRBJ2-3,TRBV6-5
CSATQRTGRNTIYF,TGCAGTGCTACCCAAAGGACAGGGCGAAACACCATATATTTT,TRBD1,.,TRBJ1-3,TRBV20-1
CAAAYGNEQFF,TGTGCCGCCGCGTACGGCAATGAGCAGTTCTTC,.,.,TRBJ2-1,TRBV9
CAWDAGGSYEQYF,TGTGCCTGGGACGCTGGCGGATCCTACGAGCAGTACTTC,.,few,TRBJ2-7,TRBV30
CSASDRLAGGRELFF,TGCAGTGCTAGTGATCGTCTAGCGGGGGGGCGGGAGCTGTTTTTT,TRBD2,.,TRBJ2-2,TRBV20-1
CASSITSGAQFF,TGTGCCAGTAGTATAACTAGCGGGGCGCAGTTCTTC,TRBD2,.,TRBJ2-1,TRBV19
CAIRKGGTDTQYF,TGTGCCATCAGAAAGGGGGGCACAGATACGCAGTATTTT,.,few,TRBJ2-3,TRBV10-3
CSAGGLDSTDTQYF,TGCAGTGCTGGGGGACTGGATAGCACAGATACGCAGTATTTT,.,few,TRBJ2-3,TRBV20-1
CASSLASLDERLYEQYF,TGCGCCAGCAGCTTGGCTAGTCTTGACGAGAGGCTCTACGAGCAGTACTTC,.,few,TRBJ2-7,TRBV5-1
CASSPGHGATSGNYNEQFF,TGTGCCAGCAGCCCCGGACACGGAGCGACTAGCGGGAATTACAATGAGCAGTTCTTC,TRBD2,.,TRBJ2-1,TRBV11-1
CASSRDAGGSETQYF,TGTGCCAGCAGTCGGGACGCGGGGGGGTCGGAGACCCAGTACTTC,TRBD2,.,TRBJ2-5,TRBV12-3/TRBV12-4
CASSTADFYGYTF,TGTGCCAGCAGCACCGCAGACTTCTATGGCTACACCTTC,.,many,TRBJ1-2,TRBV5-5
CASSYPAKDEKLFF,TGTGCCAGCAGTTACCCGGCGAAGGATGAAAAACTGTTTTTT,.,many,TRBJ1-4,TRBV6-5
CSVAQRNTGELFF,TGCAGCGTTGCTCAGAGGAACACCGGGGAGCTGTTTTTT,.,many,TRBJ2-2,TRBV29-1
CASSLRSGAGSYEQYF,TGTGCCAGCAGCCTTCGATCGGGGGCTGGGTCCTACGAGCAGTACTTC,.,many,TRBJ2-7,TRBV11-2
CAIARQATYEQYF,TGTGCCATCGCTCGACAGGCTACCTACGAGCAGTACTTC,.,many,TRBJ2-7,TRBV28
CARARGDGNTIYF,TGTGCTAGAGCCAGGGGCGACGGAAACACCATATATTTT,.,many,TRBJ1-3,TRBV5-8
CSVERTGELFF,TGCAGCGTTGAGCGGACCGGGGAGCTGTTTTTT,.,many,TRBJ2-2,TRBV29-1
CSVRLTIIWTVYAITF,TGCAGCGTCAGACTAACCATCATTTGGACCGTCTACGCCATAACATTC,.,many,TRBJ2-7,TRBV29-1
CASSVSPAGVTDTQYF,TGTGCCAGCAGCGTTAGTCCAGCGGGGGTCACAGATACGCAGTATTTT,TRBD2,.,TRBJ2-3,TRBV6-1
CASSPDRFSYEQYF,TGTGCCAGCAGCCCCGACAGATTTTCCTACGAGCAGTACTTC,.,.,TRBJ2-7,TRBV7-6
CAISEHPSGTHTGELFF,TGTGCCATCAGTGAGCATCCCAGCGGGACACACACCGGGGAGCTGTTTTTT,.,many,TRBJ2-2,TRBV10-3
CASSRDGNTGELFF,TGTGCCAGCAGCCGGGACGGGAACACCGGGGAGCTGTTTTTT,.,.,TRBJ2-2,TRBV12-3/TRBV12-4
CASSLRTGGIYEQYF,TGTGCCAGCAGCCTCCGTACAGGGGGAATTTACGAGCAGTACTTC,TRBD1,many,TRBJ2-7,TRBV11-2
CASTLAWNTEAFF,TGTGCCAGCACTCTAGCATGGAACACTGAAGCTTTCTTT,.,many,TRBJ1-1,TRBV7-9